The present T cell receptor beta chain was sequenced within a study of read filtering for tumor transcriptome and immune sequencing. From roughly 390 ng of RNA, a library with molecular barcoded alpha/delta and beta/gamma adaptors was made. TCRdb reanalysed the reads using MiXCR and keeps one entry per CDR3 protein. The table lists fewer than 30,000 distinct CDR3 sequences, more than 20% of them singletons. Germline CDR1 and CDR2: SGHDN and FVKESK. Losses at the gene ends were 4 bases for V and 2 bases for J; bases not matched to a gene: 8. CDR3 length: 15 amino acids. This receptor was identified in a donor aged 40 or over with multiple myeloma. J is TRBJ2-7 and V is TRBV14; 7 nucleotides agree with TRBD1. Specimen: a population of CD138-negative cells sorted from bone marrow. Written as DNA, the CDR3 is TGTGCCAGCAGCCTTCGACAGGGACCCACCTACGAGCAGTACTTC. It encodes CASSLRQGPTYEQYF.